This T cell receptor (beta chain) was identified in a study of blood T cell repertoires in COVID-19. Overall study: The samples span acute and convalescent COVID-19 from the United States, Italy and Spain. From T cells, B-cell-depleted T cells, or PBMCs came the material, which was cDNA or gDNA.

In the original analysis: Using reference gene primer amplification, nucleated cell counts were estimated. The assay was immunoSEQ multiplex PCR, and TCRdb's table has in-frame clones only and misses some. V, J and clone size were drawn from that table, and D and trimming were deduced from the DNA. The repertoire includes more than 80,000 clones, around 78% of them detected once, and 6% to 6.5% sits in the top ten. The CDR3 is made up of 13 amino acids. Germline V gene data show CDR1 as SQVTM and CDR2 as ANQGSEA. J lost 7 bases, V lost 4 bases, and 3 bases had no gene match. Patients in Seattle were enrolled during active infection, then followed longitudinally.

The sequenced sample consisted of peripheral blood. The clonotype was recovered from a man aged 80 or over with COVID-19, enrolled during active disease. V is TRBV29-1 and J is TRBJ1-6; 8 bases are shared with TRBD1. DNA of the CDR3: TGCAGCGTTGCGGGACAGGAGAATTCACCCCTCCACTTT. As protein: CSVAGQENSPLHF.